Listed below are T cell receptor beta chains from one sample, sequenced in a study of response to subunit inactivated influenza vaccine. TCRdb passed the RT-PCR reads through MiXCR, listing each CDR3 protein once. The profile shows around 600,000 distinct CDR3 sequences, around 11% of them singletons. The sample also formed part of further work on T cells expressing NK-cell markers.

Here the sequenced sample was PBMCs from blood, taken on the day of vaccination. These receptors all stem from a man aged 45-65 years who received an inactivated influenza vaccine. CDR3s leave out the opening cysteine and the closing phenylalanine or tryptophan. Each record gives: CDR3 protein, J gene, V gene.

CDR3aa: ASSERQGEGETQY
j_gene: TRBJ2-5
v_gene: TRBV18

CDR3aa: ASSIQTGFGDTQY
j_gene: TRBJ2-3
v_gene: TRBV4-3

CDR3aa: ASSQKYRGYEQY
j_gene: TRBJ2-7
v_gene: TRBV3-1

CDR3aa: ASSSSGQGFSYNEQF
j_gene: TRBJ2-1
v_gene: TRBV2

CDR3aa: ASSWTSGPPYEQY
j_gene: TRBJ2-7
v_gene: TRBV4-1

CDR3aa: ASSLPGAQDGYT
j_gene: TRBJ1-2
v_gene: TRBV7-8

CDR3aa: ASSGGGNVENTQY
j_gene: TRBJ2-3
v_gene: TRBV5-1

CDR3aa: ASSLGDRGGVEAF
j_gene: TRBJ1-1
v_gene: TRBV7-9

CDR3aa: ASTGTSGENEQF
j_gene: TRBJ2-1
v_gene: TRBV6-2/TRBV6-3

CDR3aa: ASSYGGGGAPGNEQF
j_gene: TRBJ2-1
v_gene: TRBV6-5

CDR3aa: AIRTGQGYTGELF
j_gene: TRBJ2-2
v_gene: TRBV10-3

CDR3aa: ASQPGQGYTGELF
j_gene: TRBJ2-2
v_gene: TRBV12-3/TRBV12-4

CDR3aa: ASSVEPGSSYEQY
j_gene: TRBJ2-7
v_gene: TRBV5-6

CDR3aa: ASRGLSFEAF
j_gene: TRBJ1-1
v_gene: TRBV28

CDR3aa: ASSPAAGVNEQF
j_gene: TRBJ2-1
v_gene: TRBV11-3

CDR3aa: ASSQASGRYNEQF
j_gene: TRBJ2-1
v_gene: TRBV4-3

CDR3aa: ASSAGLAGGDEQF
j_gene: TRBJ2-1
v_gene: TRBV9

CDR3aa: ASSGTSGRAFSYEQY
j_gene: TRBJ2-7
v_gene: TRBV5-1

CDR3aa: ASSLALQGRTEAF
j_gene: TRBJ1-1
v_gene: TRBV7-8

CDR3aa: ASSVAGVGGYT
j_gene: TRBJ1-2
v_gene: TRBV9

CDR3aa: ASSRTSGTYEQY
j_gene: TRBJ2-7
v_gene: TRBV2

CDR3aa: ASSSDRVGELF
j_gene: TRBJ2-2
v_gene: TRBV11-2

CDR3aa: ASSGTGNEKLF
j_gene: TRBJ1-4
v_gene: TRBV3-1

CDR3aa: ASSFRRGPSTDTQY
j_gene: TRBJ2-3
v_gene: TRBV5-1

CDR3aa: SARAGGTGELF
j_gene: TRBJ2-2
v_gene: TRBV20-1

CDR3aa: ASSSDRAPHQPQH
j_gene: TRBJ1-5
v_gene: TRBV7-2

CDR3aa: ASSARATSVFGEQF
j_gene: TRBJ2-1
v_gene: TRBV9

CDR3aa: ASSQNPPLAGGLNSGANVLT
j_gene: TRBJ2-6
v_gene: TRBV13

CDR3aa: SVEVPDSGANVLT
j_gene: TRBJ2-6
v_gene: TRBV29-1

CDR3aa: ASSSQAAQF
j_gene: TRBJ2-1
v_gene: TRBV12-3/TRBV12-4

CDR3aa: ASSWRSPGTGSYNEQF
j_gene: TRBJ2-1
v_gene: TRBV5-1

CDR3aa: ASSVAAGGPTGELF
j_gene: TRBJ2-2
v_gene: TRBV9

CDR3aa: ASTSSYNTGELF
j_gene: TRBJ2-2
v_gene: TRBV12-3/TRBV12-4

CDR3aa: ASSSPGQGYEQY
j_gene: TRBJ2-7
v_gene: TRBV28

CDR3aa: ASSQEFRSLGNEQF
j_gene: TRBJ2-1
v_gene: TRBV4-3

CDR3aa: AISDPSGPGPYEQF
j_gene: TRBJ2-1
v_gene: TRBV10-3

CDR3aa: SARDILLVLLNEQF
j_gene: TRBJ2-1
v_gene: TRBV20-1

CDR3aa: ASSSQQTSGRYNEQF
j_gene: TRBJ2-1
v_gene: TRBV28

CDR3aa: SVARDGGELF
j_gene: TRBJ2-2
v_gene: TRBV29-1

CDR3aa: ASSSPRGGQTEAF
j_gene: TRBJ1-1
v_gene: TRBV28

CDR3aa: SAGQGYNEQY
j_gene: TRBJ2-7
v_gene: TRBV29-1

CDR3aa: ASSDWTGGAQY
j_gene: TRBJ2-3
v_gene: TRBV7-6

CDR3aa: ASSSPPGITYHSGNTIY
j_gene: TRBJ1-3
v_gene: TRBV6-2/TRBV6-3

CDR3aa: SAGEQEHNYGYT
j_gene: TRBJ1-2
v_gene: TRBV20-1

CDR3aa: ASSLDPLADEQY
j_gene: TRBJ2-7
v_gene: TRBV13

CDR3aa: ASSLVGTGSNEQF
j_gene: TRBJ2-1
v_gene: TRBV5-1

CDR3aa: SARTRAKNIQY
j_gene: TRBJ2-4
v_gene: TRBV20-1

CDR3aa: ATRGQGRDTQY
j_gene: TRBJ2-3
v_gene: TRBV15

CDR3aa: ASSPRWANNEQF
j_gene: TRBJ2-1
v_gene: TRBV3-1

CDR3aa: ASSQIPPSGGVSDEQF
j_gene: TRBJ2-1
v_gene: TRBV4-3

CDR3aa: ASSEWEKFSGNTIY
j_gene: TRBJ1-3
v_gene: TRBV12-3/TRBV12-4